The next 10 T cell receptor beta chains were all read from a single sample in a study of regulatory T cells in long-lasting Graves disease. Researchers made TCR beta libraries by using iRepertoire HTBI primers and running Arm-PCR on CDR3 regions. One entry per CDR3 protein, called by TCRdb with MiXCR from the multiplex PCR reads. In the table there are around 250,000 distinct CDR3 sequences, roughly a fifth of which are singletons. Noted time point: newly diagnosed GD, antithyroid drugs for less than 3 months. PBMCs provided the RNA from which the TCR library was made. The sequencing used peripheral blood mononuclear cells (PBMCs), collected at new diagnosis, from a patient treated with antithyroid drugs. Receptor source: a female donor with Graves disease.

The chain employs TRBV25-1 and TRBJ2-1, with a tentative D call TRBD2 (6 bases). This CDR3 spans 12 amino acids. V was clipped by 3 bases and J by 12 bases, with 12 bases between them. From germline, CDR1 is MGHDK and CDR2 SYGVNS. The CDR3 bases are TGTGCCAGCAGTGACCCTTATAGCGGGCAGTTCTTC. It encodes CASSDPYSGQFF.

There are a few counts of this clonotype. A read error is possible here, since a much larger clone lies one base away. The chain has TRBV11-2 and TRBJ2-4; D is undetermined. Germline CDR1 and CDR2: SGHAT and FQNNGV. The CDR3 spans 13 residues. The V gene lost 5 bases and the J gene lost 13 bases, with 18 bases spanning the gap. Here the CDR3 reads CASSPEVVEEQYF. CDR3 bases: TGTGCCAGCAGCCCCGAAGTAGTTGAAGAGCAGTACTTC.

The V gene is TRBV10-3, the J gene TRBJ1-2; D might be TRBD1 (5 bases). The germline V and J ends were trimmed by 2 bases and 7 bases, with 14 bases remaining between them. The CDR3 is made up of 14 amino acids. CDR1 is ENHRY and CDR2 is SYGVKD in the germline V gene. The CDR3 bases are TGTGCCATCAGTGAGCCCCGGGGGTGGCCTGGCTACACCTTC. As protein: CAISEPRGWPGYTF.

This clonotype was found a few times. CDR3: CAWSRGLALAKNIQYF. The CDR3 coding sequence is TGTGCCTGGAGTCGGGGACTGGCACTAGCCAAAAACATTCAGTACTTC. This rearrangement joins TRBV30 to TRBJ2-4; D possibly corresponds to TRBD2 (6 bases). Trimming left V 2 bases short and J 0 bases short, with 14 bases between. There are 16 residues in the CDR3. Germline assignment: CDR1 GTSNPN and CDR2 SVGIG (reference sequence).

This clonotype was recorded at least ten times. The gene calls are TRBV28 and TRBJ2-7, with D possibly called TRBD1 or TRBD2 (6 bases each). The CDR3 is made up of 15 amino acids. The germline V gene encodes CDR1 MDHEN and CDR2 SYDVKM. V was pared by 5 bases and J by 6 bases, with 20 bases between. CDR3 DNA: TGTGCCAGCAGTGTCGGGGGACAAGGGAGAGGCGAGCAGTACTTC. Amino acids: CASSVGGQGRGEQYF.

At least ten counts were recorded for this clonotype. The CDR3 loop reads CASSRGTTLGDAEAFF. DNA of the CDR3: TGTGCCAGCAGCCGCGGGACAACCTTAGGGGACGCTGAAGCTTTCTTT. The gene calls are TRBV12-3 or TRBV12-4 and TRBJ1-1; TRBD1 might be the D (6 bases). The CDR3 is 16 amino acids. The germline V and J ends were trimmed by 6 bases and 6 bases, with 23 bases remaining between them.

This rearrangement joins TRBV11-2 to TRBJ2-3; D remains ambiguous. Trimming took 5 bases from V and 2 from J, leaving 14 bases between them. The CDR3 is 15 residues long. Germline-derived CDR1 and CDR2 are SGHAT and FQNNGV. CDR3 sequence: CASSPTGLHTDTQYF. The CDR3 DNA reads TGTGCCAGCAGCCCCACTGGGCTCCACACAGATACGCAGTATTTT. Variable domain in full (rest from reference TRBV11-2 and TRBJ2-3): EAGVAQSPRYKIIEKRQSVAFWCNPISGHATLYWYQQILGQGPKLLIQFQNNGVVDDSQLPKDRFSAERLKGVDSTLKIQPAKLEDSAVYLCASSPTGLHTDTQYFGPGTRLTVL.

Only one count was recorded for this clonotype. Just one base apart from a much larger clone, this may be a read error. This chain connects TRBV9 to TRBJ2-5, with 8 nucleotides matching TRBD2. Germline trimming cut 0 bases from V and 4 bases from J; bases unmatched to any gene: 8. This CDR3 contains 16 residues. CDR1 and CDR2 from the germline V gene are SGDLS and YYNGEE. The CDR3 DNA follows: TGTGCCAGCAGCGTAGGTCCGGGGGGGCGTTCAGAGACCCAGTACTTC. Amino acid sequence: CASSVGPGGRSETQYF. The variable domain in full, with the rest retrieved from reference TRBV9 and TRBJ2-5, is DSGVTQTPKHLITATGQRVTLRCSPRSGDLSVYWYQQSLDQGLQFLIQYYNGEERAKGNILERFSAQQFPDLHSELNLSSLELGDSALYFCASSVGPGGRSETQYFGPGTRLLVL.

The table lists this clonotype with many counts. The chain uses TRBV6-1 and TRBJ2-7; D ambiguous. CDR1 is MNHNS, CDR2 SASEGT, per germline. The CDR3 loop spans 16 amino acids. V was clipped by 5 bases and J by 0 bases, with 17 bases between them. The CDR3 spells CASSPYPDGSSYEQYF. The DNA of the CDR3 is TGTGCCAGCAGTCCCTACCCCGACGGTAGCTCCTACGAGCAGTACTTC.

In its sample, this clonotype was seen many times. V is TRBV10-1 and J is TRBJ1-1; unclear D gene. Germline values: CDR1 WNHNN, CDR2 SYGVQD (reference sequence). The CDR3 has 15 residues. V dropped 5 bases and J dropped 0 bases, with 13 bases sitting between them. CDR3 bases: TGCGCCAGCAGTTCCCGGGGAGTCCTGAACACTGAAGCTTTCTTT. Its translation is CASSSRGVLNTEAFF.